A selection of T cell receptor beta chains follows, all from one sample in a study of human T cells and chemical hapten exposure. TCRdb ran MiXCR on the RACE reads and lists one entry per CDR3 protein. The table lists about 340,000 distinct CDR3 sequences, around 7% of them singletons. This specimen was whole blood, taken in connection with sensitization to the hapten diphenylcyclopropenone (DPC). Receptors were obtained from a woman between 18 and 29 years old with alopecia areata. Some clones in this sample may be carry-over from other donors' samples. Each CDR3 is given with its conserved first and last residue. The order of the fields is clone size, V gene, D gene, J gene, CDR3 protein, CDR3 DNA. The D gene is left open where the match is weak. Size is omitted from some rows. Given values are once, few, many or a class for expanded clones.

>few|TRBV2|NA|TRBJ2-6
CASIGQSGANVLTF
TGTGCCAGCATTGGACAGTCTGGGGCCAACGTCCTGACTTTC
>many|TRBV4-3|NA|TRBJ2-1
CASSQVRNEQFF
TGCGCCAGCAGCCAAGTGCGGAATGAGCAGTTCTTC
>many|TRBV18|NA|TRBJ1-1
CASSPPMNTEAFF
TGTGCCAGCTCACCCCCCATGAACACTGAAGCTTTCTTT
>few|TRBV6-1|NA|TRBJ2-2
CASRTGEDTGELFF
TGTGCCAGCAGGACGGGGGAGGACACCGGGGAGCTGTTTTTT
>NA|TRBV4-1|TRBD1|TRBJ1-5
CASSLGQGAGYGNQPQHF
TGCGCCAGCAGCCTTGGACAGGGGGCGGGTTATGGCAATCAGCCCCAGCATTTT
>few|TRBV6-2/TRBV6-3|NA|TRBJ2-5
CASSQGGGQYF
TGTGCCAGCAGCCAGGGGGGAGGCCAGTACTTC
>few|TRBV3-1|NA|TRBJ1-6
CASSEAGIQYNSPLHF
TGTGCCAGCAGCGAGGCCGGGATACAATATAATTCACCCCTCCACTTT
>NA|TRBV12-3/TRBV12-4|NA|TRBJ2-7
CASSLGMSSYEQYF
TGTGCCAGCAGTTTAGGAATGTCCTCCTACGAGCAGTACTTC
>many|TRBV6-6|NA|TRBJ1-5
CASSYSGGGQPQHF
TGTGCCAGCAGTTATTCCGGGGGCGGACAGCCCCAGCATTTT
>NA|TRBV18|TRBD1|TRBJ1-3
CASSPDRSSGNTIYF
TGTGCCAGCTCACCGGACAGGAGCTCTGGAAACACCATATATTTT
>NA|TRBV5-1|NA|TRBJ1-1
CASSLEVGYTEAFF
TGCGCCAGCAGCTTGGAGGTCGGGTACACTGAAGCTTTCTTT
>NA|TRBV6-2/TRBV6-3|TRBD1|TRBJ1-1
CASSSPAGGNTEAFF
TGTGCCAGCAGCTCCCCTGCAGGGGGCAACACTGAAGCTTTCTTT
>few|TRBV9|TRBD1|TRBJ1-3
CASSSRSGQGEGNTIYF
TGTGCCAGCAGCTCGCGCTCCGGACAGGGGGAAGGAAACACCATATATTTT
>NA|TRBV6-2/TRBV6-3|NA|TRBJ1-6
CASSERGRPNSPLHF
TGTGCCAGCAGCGAACGGGGACGGCCTAATTCACCCCTCCACTTT
>few|TRBV28|TRBD1|TRBJ2-7
CASSATGGLTYEQYF
TGTGCCAGCAGTGCTACAGGGGGCCTTACCTACGAGCAGTACTTC
>NA|TRBV9|NA|TRBJ2-7
CASSVDHSSYEQYF
TGTGCCAGCAGCGTAGATCACAGCTCCTACGAGCAGTACTTC
>NA|TRBV4-3|TRBD1|TRBJ2-7
CASSQEMTGASYEQYF
TGCGCCAGCAGCCAAGAGATGACAGGGGCTTCCTACGAGCAGTACTTC
>many|TRBV6-2/TRBV6-3|TRBD1|TRBJ2-7
CASSYYPGQGAYEQYF
TGTGCCAGCAGTTACTACCCGGGACAGGGGGCCTATGAGCAGTACTTC
>NA|TRBV7-9|NA|TRBJ2-1
CASSNRPYNEQFF
TGTGCCAGCAGCAACAGACCATACAATGAGCAGTTCTTC
>many|TRBV7-8|TRBD1|TRBJ2-5
CASSSPGQLQETQYF
TGTGCCAGCAGCTCTCCGGGACAGCTACAAGAGACCCAGTACTTC
>NA|TRBV4-1|TRBD2|TRBJ2-4
CANSGRDRSGSDIQYF
TGCGCCAACAGCGGGAGGGACAGGTCAGGTTCGGACATTCAGTACTTC
>few|TRBV12-5|NA|TRBJ1-5
CASATVEGQPQHF
TGTGCTAGTGCCACGGTCGAGGGGCAGCCCCAGCATTTT